A single T cell receptor beta chain is shown here with its context. Its antigen is currently unknown. This sample is part of a study of T cell responses to AZD1222 COVID-19 vaccine. Libraries were prepared by immunoSEQ multiplex PCR; TCRdb keeps only in-frame clonotypes and omits some of them. The data contain 120,000 to 150,000 clones, 91% of them singletons. Study-wide results and caveats: Vaccine-associated CD4 TCRs spanned spike, dominant at 160-218 and 743-854. Spike-specific TCR repertoires showed rising breadth and depth after two AZD1222 doses. Researchers took repertoire samples only after the peak T cell response had come.

Trimming shortened V by 7 bases and J by 10 bases, and 29 bases separated the two germline ends. The germline CDR1 and CDR2 sequences are SGHTA and FQGNSA. This CDR3 has 18 residues. The TCR sequence derives from an adult in good health. The specimen was peripheral blood, collected on day 0 of AZD1222 vaccination. The V and J genes are TRBV7-2 and TRBJ1-6, with D tentatively TRBD1 (5 bases). The chain's CDR3 is CASTQNLGRVRTGSPLHF. CDR3 sequence (DNA): TGTGCCAGCACCCAGAACCTCGGCAGGGTGAGAACGGGGTCACCCCTCCACTTT. Filled out from reference TRBV7-2 and TRBJ1-6, the complete variable domain reads GAGVSQSPSNKVTEKGKDVELRCDPISGHTALYWYRQSLGQGLEFLIYFQGNSAPDKSGLPSDRFSAERTGGSVSTLTIQRTQQEDSAVYLCASTQNLGRVRTGSPLHFGNGTRLTVT.